The 31 T cell receptor beta chains presented below share a single source sample, sequenced in a study of T cell responses to AZD1222 COVID-19 vaccine. Here immunoSEQ multiplex PCR was the method, and the copy in TCRdb shows in-frame clones only, minus some. The data hold 100,000 to 150,000 clones, with about nine tenths observed a single time. The starting material was peripheral blood, obtained on day 0 of AZD1222 vaccination. Every receptor here comes from an adult in good health.

This clone has more than one count but fewer than ten. This chain uses TRBV27 with TRBJ1-1, with TRBD1 as a possible D gene (6 bases). CDR3 size: 14 residues. The germline V and J ends were trimmed by 5 bases and 4 bases, with 14 bases remaining between them. The germline V gene has CDR1 MNHEY and CDR2 SMNVEV (reference sequence). CDR3 loop: CASSIIGGGTEAFF. CDR3 nucleotide sequence: TGTGCCAGCAGTATCATTGGGGGCGGCACTGAAGCTTTCTTT.

The V call is TRBV6-5, the J call TRBJ1-2; TRBD1 is a possible D gene (5 bases). Trimming took off 2 bases at V and 3 bases at J, with 10 bases between the two ends. The CDR3 has 14 residues. CDR1 and CDR2 (germline): MNHEY, SVGAGI. CDR3 sequence reads: CASSYQGADYGYTF. In nucleotides, the CDR3 is TGTGCCAGCAGTTACCAGGGCGCGGACTATGGCTACACCTTC.

This sequence joins TRBV6-6 and TRBJ2-1; D gene ambiguous. Germline values: CDR1 MNHNY, CDR2 SVGAGI (reference sequence). V was shortened by 6 bases and J by 9 bases, with 6 bases between the two germline ends. This CDR3 contains 10 residues. Written as DNA, the CDR3 is TGTGCCAGCAGGGACGGTGAGCAGTTCTTC. Its translation: CASRDGEQFF.

The chain links TRBV18 to TRBJ2-3; TRBD2 agrees at 9 bases. This CDR3 has 15 amino acids. V dropped 6 bases and J dropped 7; count of bases not matched to a gene: 11. Germline loops: CDR1 KGHSH, CDR2 LQKENI. The CDR3 loop reads CASSHSERGANTQYF. In nucleotides, the CDR3 is TGTGCCAGCTCCCACTCGGAGCGGGGGGCGAATACGCAGTATTTT.

The V and J genes are TRBV4-3 and TRBJ2-7; D is unclear. The CDR3 runs 16 residues. Trimming removed 3 bases from V and 0 bases from J, with 15 bases in between. Germline V CDR1 and CDR2: LGHNA, YSLEER. CDR3 coding DNA: TGCGCCAGCAGCCATGGTGTAGCACAGAGCTCCTACGAGCAGTACTTC. This gives the protein CASSHGVAQSSYEQYF.

There are a few counts of this clone. The chain combines TRBV7-2 with TRBJ2-5, with D perhaps matching TRBD2 (6 bases). V lost 6 bases, J lost 4 bases, and 18 bases lay in between. The CDR3 has 15 amino acids. Germline CDR1 SGHTA, CDR2 FQGNSA. The CDR3: CASSGLAEAGETQYF. CDR3 nucleotides: TGTGCCAGCAGTGGATTAGCGGAGGCGGGAGAGACCCAGTACTTC.

The CDR3 loop reads CASSSRDGYGYTF. The CDR3 DNA sequence: TGTGCCAGCAGTTCCCGGGACGGCTATGGCTACACCTTC. This chain joins TRBV27 and TRBJ1-2, with D perhaps matching TRBD1 (5 bases). V was shortened by 4 bases and J by 4 bases, with 10 bases between the two germline ends. Germline-derived CDR1 and CDR2 are MNHEY and SMNVEV (reference sequence). CDR3 length: 13 amino acids.

V gene TRBV28 combines with J gene TRBJ2-5, with D maybe TRBD1 (7 bases). The CDR3 totals 14 residues. V was cut by 6 bases and J by 5 bases, with 16 bases left in between. Per the germline V gene, CDR1 is MDHEN and CDR2 is SYDVKM. In nucleotides, the CDR3 is TGTGCCAGCAGCCCTGGACAGGCGGGGGAGACCCAGTACTTC. It translates to CASSPGQAGETQYF.

The gene calls are TRBV2 and TRBJ1-4, with TRBD1 matching over 7 bases. Germline values: CDR1 SNHLY, CDR2 FYNNEI. This CDR3 has 15 residues. After removal of 4 bases from V and 2 bases from J, the junction contained 4 bases not matched to a gene. The CDR3 region has the DNA TGTGCCAGCAGTGTACAGGGGTTGACTAATGAAAAACTGTTTTTT. This codes for CASSVQGLTNEKLFF.

The chain joins TRBV5-6 to TRBJ2-7; the D gene is possibly TRBD2 (5 bases). Germline V lookup: CDR1 SGHDT, CDR2 YYEEEE. The CDR3 sequence is 15 residues long. The V and J ends lost 3 bases and 6 bases respectively, with 19 bases between them. This CDR3 is CASSSFGVAAGEQYF. The CDR3 DNA reads as TGTGCCAGCAGCTCCTTCGGGGTTGCCGCCGGCGAGCAGTACTTC. The full variable domain, with the rest looked up from reference TRBV5-6 and TRBJ2-7, is DAGVTQSPTHLIKTRGQQVTLRCSPKSGHDTVSWYQQALGQGPQFIFQYYEEEERQRGNFPDRFSGHQFPNYSSELNVNALLLGDSALYLCASSSFGVAAGEQYFGPGTRLTVT.

The chain combines TRBV12-3 or TRBV12-4 with TRBJ2-7, with TRBD1 identical over 9 bases. With 6 bases clipped from V and 3 bases from J, the junction kept 3 bases outside the gene matches. The CDR3 consists of 13 residues. The CDR3 region is CASSRDRVYEQYF. DNA of the CDR3: TGTGCCAGCAGCCGGGACAGGGTCTACGAGCAGTACTTC.

The rearrangement joins TRBV23-1 to TRBJ2-7; D unclear. TRBV23-1 is designated an ORF whose function remains uncertain. The CDR3 loop spans 13 amino acids. V shed 11 bases and J shed 2 bases, with 16 bases lying between them. The CDR3 nucleotides are TGCGCCCCTACTTCCGCTCCTCCCTACGAGCAGTACTTC. It is translated as CAPTSAPPYEQYF.

The chain joins TRBV2 to TRBJ1-6; weak D call: TRBD1 (6 bases). Germline V gives CDR1 SNHLY, CDR2 FYNNEI. The CDR3 runs 14 residues. V lost 4 bases, J lost 10 bases, and 14 bases lay in between. CDR3 sequence reads: CASSGPGAISPLHF. CDR3 nucleotide sequence: TGTGCCAGCAGTGGTCCAGGGGCGATCTCACCCCTCCACTTT.

This sequence joins TRBV19 and TRBJ2-2; 9 nucleotides line up with TRBD1. J gave up 0 bases and V 7 bases, and 6 bases lay outside the gene matches. Germline V gene lookup returns CDR1 LNHDA and CDR2 SQIVND (reference sequence). The CDR3 is 16 residues long. Here the CDR3 reads CASTSGTGPNTGELFF. The CDR3 region has the DNA TGTGCCAGTACCTCCGGGACAGGGCCGAACACCGGGGAGCTGTTTTTT.

The chain employs TRBV19 and TRBJ1-5, with D maybe TRBD1 (5 bases). Trimming stripped 9 bases from V and 4 bases from J, with 13 bases between. This CDR3 region has 13 residues. Germline CDR1 reads LNHDA; CDR2 reads SQIVND (reference sequence). The CDR3 loop reads CASQGRTNQPQHF. The CDR3 DNA is TGTGCCAGCCAGGGACGGACTAATCAGCCCCAGCATTTT. Filled out from reference TRBV19 and TRBJ1-5, the complete variable domain reads DGGITQSPKYLFRKEGQNVTLSCEQNLNHDAMYWYRQDPGQGLRLIYYSQIVNDFQKGDIAEGYSVSREKKESFPLTVTSAQKNPTAFYLCASQGRTNQPQHFGDGTRLSIL.

This clone was detected only once. The V and J genes are TRBV7-9 and TRBJ1-6; D is unresolved. The CDR3 totals 15 residues. V was pared by 3 bases and J by 10 bases, with 16 bases between. From germline, CDR1 is SEHNR and CDR2 FQNEAQ (reference sequence). DNA of the CDR3: TGTGCCAGCAGCTTTACTCCCCATAATGAATCACCCCTCCACTTT. Translation: CASSFTPHNESPLHF. Full variable domain (outside the CDR3, taken from reference TRBV7-9 and TRBJ1-6): DTGVSQNPRHKITKRGQNVTFRCDPISEHNRLYWYRQTLGQGPEFLTYFQNEAQLEKSRLLSDRFSAERPKGSFSTLEIQRTEQGDSAMYLCASSFTPHNESPLHFGNGTRLTVT.

The chain couples TRBV5-6 to TRBJ1-2; no reliable D call. Germline V CDR1 and CDR2: SGHDT, YYEEEE. Trimming left V 4 bases short and J 4 bases short, with 20 bases between. The CDR3 runs 16 residues. In DNA form, the CDR3 reads TGTGCCAGCAGCCCGGAGGACTTTAGGTTTGGCTATGGCTACACCTTC. Protein product: CASSPEDFRFGYGYTF. The entire variable domain, with the rest obtained from reference TRBV5-6 and TRBJ1-2, is as follows: DAGVTQSPTHLIKTRGQQVTLRCSPKSGHDTVSWYQQALGQGPQFIFQYYEEEERQRGNFPDRFSGHQFPNYSSELNVNALLLGDSALYLCASSPEDFRFGYGYTFGSGTRLTVV.

The rearrangement joins TRBV5-1 to TRBJ1-5; TRBD1 matches 12 bases. The germline V gene encodes CDR1 SGHRS and CDR2 YFSETQ. This CDR3 has 15 residues. Trimming cost V 3 bases and J 5 bases; bases outside gene matches: 3. CDR3 in amino acids: CASSWGTGGYQPQHF. CDR3 DNA sequence: TGCGCCAGCAGCTGGGGGACAGGGGGCTATCAGCCCCAGCATTTT. Combining the CDR3 with reference TRBV5-1 and TRBJ1-5 gives the whole variable domain KAGVTQTPRYLIKTRGQQVTLSCSPISGHRSVSWYQQTPGQGLQFLFEYFSETQRNKGNFPGRFSGRQFSNSRSEMNVSTLELGDSALYLCASSWGTGGYQPQHFGDGTRLSIL.

The V and J genes are TRBV28 and TRBJ1-5, with D unresolved. Germline CDR1 and CDR2: MDHEN and SYDVKM. CDR3 length: 16 amino acids. The V end was cut by 4 bases, the J end by 4 bases, with 17 bases between. The chain's CDR3 is CASSSPASRRNQPQHF. The CDR3 nucleotides are TGTGCCAGCAGTTCCCCGGCAAGCAGACGAAATCAGCCCCAGCATTTT.

This sequence joins TRBV30 and TRBJ2-7, with a weak D call TRBD1 (8 bases). V lost 3 bases, J lost 3 bases, and 15 bases lay in between. The germline CDR1 and CDR2 sequences are GTSNPN and SVGIG (reference sequence). CDR3 length: 14 amino acids. The CDR3 loop is CAWRQGEGSYEQYF. The CDR3 DNA reads TGTGCCTGGAGACAGGGGGAGGGAAGCTACGAGCAGTACTTC.

In this sample, this clone turned up a few times. This chain links TRBV11-3 with TRBJ2-3; the D is unclear. CDR1 and CDR2 from the germline V gene are SGHNT and YENEEA. The length of the CDR3 is 13 residues. Between the trimmed V and J ends, which lost 1 base and 2 bases, there was a span of 4 bases. The CDR3: CASSLGPTDTQYF. The CDR3 bases are TGTGCCAGCAGCTTAGGGCCCACAGATACGCAGTATTTT.

The chain recombines TRBV19 with TRBJ2-7; TRBD1 matches 8 bases. This CDR3 spans 15 amino acids. V gave up 4 bases and J gave up 6 bases; unmatched junction bases: 11. Per the germline V gene, CDR1 is LNHDA and CDR2 is SQIVND (reference sequence). The CDR3 nucleotides read TGTGCCAGTAGTACTCAAACAGGGGGAGGAACCGAGCAGTACTTC. It specifies CASSTQTGGGTEQYF.

This sequence joins TRBV5-1 and TRBJ2-1; D possibly corresponds to TRBD2 (6 bases). Germline CDR1 is SGHRS and CDR2 is YFSETQ. The CDR3 consists of 13 residues. Trimming stripped 4 bases from V and 13 bases from J, with 18 bases between. CDR3 DNA sequence: TGCGCCAGCAGCCGGACACGGGGACTCTCCCAGTTCTTC. Its translation: CASSRTRGLSQFF.

J is TRBJ2-7 and V is TRBV12-5; no clear D gene. The CDR3 is made up of 13 amino acids. Between the trimmed V and J ends, which lost 3 bases and 2 bases, there was a span of 8 bases. Looked up from germline, CDR1 is LGHNT and CDR2 is FRNRAP. In nucleotides, the CDR3 is TGTGCTAGTGGTTTACAGCTAGCCTACGAGCAGTACTTC. Translating it yields CASGLQLAYEQYF. Full variable domain (rest looked up from reference TRBV12-5 and TRBJ2-7): DARVTQTPRHKVTEMGQEVTMRCQPILGHNTVFWYRQTMMQGLELLAYFRNRAPLDDSGMPKDRFSAEMPDATLATLKIQPSEPRDSAVYFCASGLQLAYEQYFGPGTRLTVT.

This sequence joins TRBV5-8 and TRBJ2-4; D unclear. From germline, CDR1 is SGHTS and CDR2 YDEGEE. Trimming removed 5 bases from V and 0 bases from J, with 18 bases in between. CDR3 length: 17 amino acids. CDR3 in DNA: TGTGCCAGCAGTTTTTCCCGGACGGTACTAGCCAAAAACATTCAGTACTTC. This codes for CASSFSRTVLAKNIQYF. Filled out from reference TRBV5-8 and TRBJ2-4, the complete variable domain reads EAGVTQSPTHLIKTRGQQATLRCSPISGHTSVYWYQQALGLGLQFLLWYDEGEERNRGNFPPRFSGRQFPNYSSELNVNALELEDSALYLCASSFSRTVLAKNIQYFGAGTRLSVL.

The V call is TRBV10-3, the J call TRBJ1-5; 11 nucleotides line up with TRBD1. In germline, CDR1 is ENHRY, CDR2 SYGVKD. This CDR3 spans 15 amino acids. Germline trimming cut 10 bases from V and 7 bases from J; bases unmatched to any gene: 12. In DNA, the CDR3 is TGTGCCAGCCACGGAGGACAGGGGGCAATGCAGCCCCAGCATTTT. Translating gives CASHGGQGAMQPQHF.

The chain links TRBV27 to TRBJ2-7; unclear D gene. This CDR3 region has 15 residues. Germline values: CDR1 MNHEY, CDR2 SMNVEV (reference sequence). V was cut by 1 base and J by 6 bases, with 16 bases left in between. The CDR3 nucleotides are TGTGCCAGCAGTTTATTGGCCTATACCCTATCCGAGCAGTACTTC. This gives the protein CASSLLAYTLSEQYF.

This chain connects TRBV5-6 to TRBJ2-3, with 9 bases matching TRBD1. The trim removed 4 bases at V and 2 bases at J, leaving 5 bases unmatched. The CDR3 sequence is 15 residues long. Per the germline V gene, CDR1 is SGHDT and CDR2 is YYEEEE. The CDR3 region has the DNA TGTGCCAGCAGCGCAGACAGGGGGTACACAGATACGCAGTATTTT. It specifies CASSADRGYTDTQYF.

This clone appeared a single time. The CDR3 nucleotides are TGTGCCAGCAGCTTGAGCGGGAACACTGAAGCTTTCTTT. Its translation is CASSLSGNTEAFF. The J gene is TRBJ1-1, the V gene TRBV7-8, with D hard to call. The CDR3 loop spans 13 amino acids. Germline loops: CDR1 SGHVS, CDR2 FQNEAQ. Trimming removed 3 bases at V and 1 base at J, with 6 bases between.

CDR3 loop: CASSQRRQNQPTNEKLFF. The CDR3 coding sequence is TGCGCCAGCAGTCAAAGGCGGCAGAACCAACCAACTAATGAAAAACTGTTTTTT. The chain combines TRBV23-1 with TRBJ1-4; D uncertain. TRBV23-1 is an ORF; its function is uncertain. There are 18 residues in the CDR3. Trimming removed 2 bases from V and 0 bases from J, with 16 bases in between.

V is TRBV9 and J is TRBJ2-3, with TRBD2 matching over 8 bases. J lost 3 bases, V lost 0 bases, and 9 bases had no gene match. Germline V gene sequence: CDR1 SGDLS, CDR2 YYNGEE. CDR3 length: 17 residues. The CDR3 sequence is CASSVGGPGGVTDTQYF. The CDR3 nucleotides read TGTGCCAGCAGCGTAGGGGGGCCGGGAGGGGTAACAGATACGCAGTATTTT.